The next 10 T cell receptor beta chains were all read from a single sample in a study of blood T cell repertoires in COVID-19. This table comes from immunoSEQ multiplex PCR, and its TCRdb copy is limited to in-frame clones, with some not included. The profile shows 200,000 to 250,000 clones, nearly 90% of them singletons. Sequences were obtained from PBMCs or T cells enriched from blood (not recorded which). These receptors were taken from a man under 40 who had been exposed to COVID-19.

The chain employs TRBV4-2 and TRBJ2-3; 10 bases agree with TRBD2. Germline-derived CDR1 and CDR2 are LGHNA and YNFKEQ. The CDR3 has 15 amino acids. With V trimmed by 3 bases and J by 4 bases, 4 bases remained unmatched. CDR3 nucleotide sequence: TGTGCCAGCAGCCAGGGAGCGGGGGGGGCAGATACGCAGTATTTT. It is translated as CASSQGAGGADTQYF.

V is TRBV4-3 and J is TRBJ2-3; 9 bases line up with TRBD2. J was trimmed by 2 bases and V by 0 bases; bases with no gene match: 6. The CDR3 contains 17 residues. Germline assignment: CDR1 LGHNA and CDR2 YSLEER. The CDR3, as DNA: TGCGCCAGCAGCCAAGAAATGCGGGGGGGTTACACAGATACGCAGTATTTT. Protein sequence: CASSQEMRGGYTDTQYF.

The V gene is TRBV3-1 (or the pseudogene TRBV3-2), the J gene TRBJ2-1; a weak D match, TRBD1 (6 bases). CDR1 is LGHDT and CDR2 is YNNKEL in the germline V gene (reference sequence). The CDR3 spans 16 residues. V gave up 1 base and J gave up 0 bases, with 10 bases separating them. The CDR3 DNA sequence: TGTGCCAGCAGCCAAGTCAGGGGAAGCTCCTACAATGAGCAGTTCTTC. It encodes CASSQVRGSSYNEQFF.

This chain joins TRBV7-2 and TRBJ2-2, with TRBD2 as a possible D gene (6 bases). Germline V gene data show CDR1 as SGHTA and CDR2 as FQGNSA. This CDR3 is 15 amino acids long. The V end was cut by 3 bases, the J end by 7 bases, with 15 bases between. The CDR3 sequence: CASSFAGSMGGELFF. CDR3 coding DNA: TGTGCCAGCAGCTTTGCGGGGAGTATGGGCGGGGAGCTGTTTTTT.

The rearrangement links TRBV7-9 to TRBJ1-5; no reliable D call. Trimming took 4 bases from V and 6 from J, leaving 10 bases between them. The CDR3 is 13 amino acids. Germline V gene sequence: CDR1 SEHNR, CDR2 FQNEAQ (reference sequence). Written as DNA, the CDR3 is TGTGCCAGCAGCTCCCAAGCGAGTCAGCCCCAGCATTTT. Residues: CASSSQASQPQHF.

V and J are TRBV5-5 and TRBJ2-6; no clear D gene. The V and J ends lost 0 bases and 0 bases respectively, with 4 bases between them. The CDR3 consists of 15 residues. Germline loops: CDR1 SGHKS, CDR2 YYEKEE (reference sequence). The CDR3 protein is CASSLDSSGANVLTF. The CDR3 DNA is TGTGCCAGCAGCTTGGACAGCTCTGGGGCCAACGTCCTGACTTTC.

With respect to this clone: At the DNA level, this CDR3 is encoded by other sequences in the same sample as well. The V gene is TRBV5-1, the J gene TRBJ1-2, with 7 bases matching TRBD1. The V segment lost 4 bases and the J segment 4 bases; nucleotides outside the gene matches: 4. Germline CDR1 is SGHRS and CDR2 is YFSETQ. CDR3 length equals 13 residues. The CDR3 protein is CASSRDSIYGYTF. The CDR3 nucleotides are TGCGCCAGCAGCCGGGACAGCATCTATGGCTACACCTTC.

The J gene is TRBJ1-5, the V gene TRBV18; D gene ambiguous. Germline loops: CDR1 KGHSH, CDR2 LQKENI. Trimming left V 4 bases short and J 4 bases short, with 8 bases between. The CDR3 is 13 residues long. CDR3: CASSQAGNQPQHF. CDR3 DNA sequence: TGTGCCAGCTCACAAGCCGGGAATCAGCCCCAGCATTTT.

This clone showed up just a few times. This chain joins TRBV6-4 and TRBJ2-1, with no clear D. V was pared by 5 bases and J by 0 bases, with 11 bases between. The CDR3 has 15 residues. In germline, CDR1 is MRHNA, CDR2 SNTAGT. The CDR3 coding sequence is TGTGCCAGCAGTTACTTATTCAGCTCCTACAATGAGCAGTTCTTC. It codes for CASSYLFSSYNEQFF.

This clone was seen a few times. The J gene is TRBJ2-1, the V gene TRBV18, with 8 bases fitting TRBD1. J gave up 10 bases and V 2 bases, and 10 bases lay outside the gene matches. The germline CDR1 and CDR2 sequences are KGHSH and LQKENI. The CDR3 loop spans 15 amino acids. This chain's CDR3 is CASSPGGGQGSEQFF. DNA for the CDR3: TGTGCCAGCTCACCAGGGGGAGGACAGGGAAGCGAGCAGTTCTTC. The full variable domain, with the rest looked up from reference TRBV18 and TRBJ2-1, is NAGVMQNPRHLVRRRGQEARLRCSPMKGHSHVYWYRQLPEEGLKFMVYLQKENIIDESGMPKERFSAEFPKEGPSILRIQQVVRGDSAAYFCASSPGGGQGSEQFFGPGTRLTVL.